The 32 T cell receptor beta chains presented below share a single source sample, sequenced in a study of cytomegalovirus exposure and HLA in healthy donors. Primers for the PCR totalled 60 Vbeta and 13 Jbeta. Produced via immunoSEQ multiplex PCR; TCRdb's table is partial and in-frame only. The sample gives under 200,000 clones, 81% of which show up once; 3.5% to 4% is in the top ten. The sample was PBMCs. The receptors originated from a man aged 45-60 years in good health and CMV-seronegative.

This clone was seen only a few times. This chain uses TRBV4-3 with TRBJ2-1; possibly TRBD2 for D (6 bases). Germline lookup yields CDR1 LGHNA and CDR2 YSLEER. Between the trimmed V and J ends, which lost 0 bases and 10 bases, there was a span of 16 bases. CDR3 length: 15 residues. The CDR3 here is CASSQEVRGAGEQFF. DNA of the CDR3: TGCGCCAGCAGCCAAGAGGTCAGAGGGGCGGGGGAGCAGTTCTTC.

As DNA, the CDR3 is TGCGCCAGCAGCCAACCCGGGACAGGACACCCGCAGTACTTC. The encoded protein is CASSQPGTGHPQYF. The chain is built from TRBV4-1 and TRBJ2-7; the match to TRBD1 covers 8 bases. This CDR3 is built from 14 residues. With 2 bases clipped from V and 9 bases from J, the junction kept 9 bases outside the gene matches. Germline loops: CDR1 MGHRA, CDR2 YSYEKL.

The chain carries TRBV11-2 and TRBJ2-5; 12 bases match TRBD2. V dropped 1 base and J dropped 2; count of bases not matched to a gene: 2. The V gene's germline CDR1 is SGHAT and CDR2 FQNNGV. The CDR3 is made up of 16 amino acids. For the CDR3, the DNA is TGTGCCAGCAGCTTAGGGACTAGCGGGACGCAAGAGACCCAGTACTTC. Translating it yields CASSLGTSGTQETQYF. The full variable domain, with the rest looked up from reference TRBV11-2 and TRBJ2-5, is EAGVAQSPRYKIIEKRQSVAFWCNPISGHATLYWYQQILGQGPKLLIQFQNNGVVDDSQLPKDRFSAERLKGVDSTLKIQPAKLEDSAVYLCASSLGTSGTQETQYFGPGTRLLVL.

V and J are TRBV19 and TRBJ2-1; 9 nucleotides agree with TRBD2. Trimming cost V 7 bases and J 7 bases; bases outside gene matches: 8. The length of the CDR3 is 14 residues. In germline, CDR1 is LNHDA, CDR2 SQIVND (reference sequence). DNA of the CDR3: TGTGCCAGTAAGGGTAGCGGGGGATGGAATGAGCAGTTCTTC. Translating it yields CASKGSGGWNEQFF.

The gene calls are TRBV9 and TRBJ1-5; D unclear. Looked up from germline, CDR1 is SGDLS and CDR2 is YYNGEE. The CDR3 totals 15 residues. The V end lost 5 bases, the J end lost 3 bases, and 15 bases lay between the germline ends. CDR3 residues: CASSFTGGYNQPQHF. For the CDR3, the DNA is TGTGCCAGCAGTTTCACCGGCGGCTACAATCAGCCCCAGCATTTT.

The chain's CDR3 is CASSALGRENSGANVLTF. The DNA of the CDR3 is TGTGCCAGTAGTGCCCTGGGAAGGGAGAATTCTGGGGCCAACGTCCTGACTTTC. The J gene is TRBJ2-6, the V gene TRBV19; the D gene is possibly TRBD2 (5 bases). From germline, CDR1 is LNHDA and CDR2 SQIVND (reference sequence). CDR3 length equals 18 residues. Trimming pared 5 bases from V and 1 base from J, leaving 18 bases between.

This clone was counted a few times. The chain recombines TRBV10-3 with TRBJ1-1; possibly TRBD1 for D (5 bases). V was cut by 10 bases and J by 6 bases, with 18 bases left in between. Germline-derived CDR1 and CDR2 are ENHRY and SYGVKD. The CDR3 covers 13 residues. The CDR3 sequence: CARRQYRNAEAFF. Written as DNA, the CDR3 is TGTGCCAGACGACAGTATCGTAACGCTGAAGCTTTCTTT.

The rearrangement uses TRBV14 and TRBJ1-6, with no clear D. Germline CDR1 is SGHDN and CDR2 is FVKESK. This CDR3 comprises 13 residues. V was clipped by 0 bases and J by 9 bases, with 6 bases between them. CDR3 amino acids: CASSQDASSPLHF. CDR3 nucleotide sequence: TGTGCCAGCAGCCAAGATGCCAGTTCACCCCTCCACTTT.

This clone was seen a handful of times. This chain links TRBV6-1 with TRBJ2-7; D is perhaps TRBD2 (5 bases). This CDR3 has 15 amino acids. V lost 6 bases and J 0 bases, leaving 15 bases between the germline ends. Germline V CDR1 and CDR2: MNHNS, SASEGT. CDR3 nucleotides: TGTGCCAGCAGGGTTGGTTGGCGGGCCTCCTACGAGCAGTACTTC. It specifies CASRVGWRASYEQYF.

Comments on this clone: Sequence at one end of the junction differs from germline and may be a read error. The gene calls are TRBV7-9 and TRBJ1-5; D not certain. The germline CDR1 and CDR2 sequences are SEHNR and FQNEAQ (reference sequence). This CDR3 has 12 residues. CDR3: CSSSLGGLPQHF. For the CDR3, the DNA is TGTTCCAGCAGCTTAGGAGGTTTACCCCAGCATTTT.

This clone appeared a single time. The V call is TRBV18, the J call TRBJ2-5; D call uncertain. The CDR3 contains 14 residues. Trimming stripped 0 bases from V and 5 bases from J, with 10 bases between. Germline-derived CDR1 and CDR2 are KGHSH and LQKENI. CDR3 in DNA: TGTGCCAGCTCACCACCGCCGAATCGGGAGACCCAGTACTTC. It is translated as CASSPPPNRETQYF.

The rearrangement links TRBV19 to TRBJ2-5, with D hard to call. CDR3 length equals 14 residues. Germline lookup yields CDR1 LNHDA and CDR2 SQIVND (reference sequence). Trimming pared 7 bases from V and 5 bases from J, leaving 17 bases between. The CDR3 nucleotides are TGTGCCAGTATGAAGGAAGGCAGGTCGGAGACCCAGTACTTC. It encodes CASMKEGRSETQYF.

The rearrangement links TRBV7-9 to TRBJ2-3; 9 bases agree with TRBD2. The germline CDR1 and CDR2 sequences are SEHNR and FQNEAQ (reference sequence). The V gene end was trimmed by 8 bases and the J gene end by 5 bases; junction bases not matched to a gene: 5. The CDR3 covers 13 residues. Here the CDR3 DNA reads TGTGCCAGCGGCGGGGGGGCCGGAGATACGCAGTATTTT. This codes for CASGGGAGDTQYF.

This clone is a singleton in its sample. The chain combines TRBV19 with TRBJ2-6, with TRBD1 matching over 10 bases. This CDR3 comprises 18 residues. Germline-derived CDR1 and CDR2 are LNHDA and SQIVND (reference sequence). Trimming at V came to 3 bases and at J to 0 bases, leaving 5 bases not matched to a gene. CDR3 coding DNA: TGTGCCAGTAGTATCGGGACAGGGGCTATCTCTGGGGCCAACGTCCTGACTTTC. Translation gives CASSIGTGAISGANVLTF. The full variable domain, its missing parts supplied by reference TRBV19 and TRBJ2-6, is DGGITQSPKYLFRKEGQNVTLSCEQNLNHDAMYWYRQDPGQGLRLIYYSQIVNDFQKGDIAEGYSVSREKKESFPLTVTSAQKNPTAFYLCASSIGTGAISGANVLTFGAGSRLTVL.

The gene calls are TRBV9 and TRBJ2-5, with a weak D call TRBD1 (5 bases). Per the germline V gene, CDR1 is SGDLS and CDR2 is YYNGEE. The ends were cut back, 0 bases at V and 2 bases at J, with 11 bases in the middle. This CDR3 has 15 amino acids. CDR3 amino acids: CASSVGQLRQETQYF. The CDR3 coding sequence is TGTGCCAGCAGCGTAGGACAGTTGAGGCAAGAGACCCAGTACTTC.

The chain carries TRBV6-1 and TRBJ2-7, with 9 bases fitting TRBD2. V was pared by 4 bases and J by 7 bases, with 14 bases of the junction left unmatched. Germline-derived CDR1 and CDR2 are MNHNS and SASEGT. This CDR3 has 16 residues. CDR3 sequence (DNA): TGTGCCAGCAGTGGTACTAGCGGGCAGCCTTGGGGAGAGCAGTACTTC. As protein: CASSGTSGQPWGEQYF.

The J gene is TRBJ2-7, the V gene TRBV10-3; D perhaps matches TRBD1 (6 bases). CDR1 is ENHRY and CDR2 is SYGVKD in the germline V gene. The length of the CDR3 is 11 residues. V was clipped by 6 bases and J by 7 bases, with 10 bases between them. The CDR3 sequence is CAISKTGEQYF. In nucleotides, the CDR3 is TGTGCCATCAGCAAGACAGGAGAGCAGTACTTC.

The chain is built from TRBV7-2 and TRBJ2-3; TRBD1 agrees at 8 bases. Germline loops: CDR1 SGHTA, CDR2 FQGNSA. CDR3 length equals 15 residues. Trimming took 1 base from V and 4 from J; bases not matched to a gene: 4. The chain's CDR3 is CASSLVDREADTQYF. In DNA, the CDR3 is TGTGCCAGCAGCTTAGTGGACAGGGAAGCAGATACGCAGTATTTT. Filled out from reference TRBV7-2 and TRBJ2-3, the complete variable domain reads GAGVSQSPSNKVTEKGKDVELRCDPISGHTALYWYRQSLGQGLEFLIYFQGNSAPDKSGLPSDRFSAERTGGSVSTLTIQRTQQEDSAVYLCASSLVDREADTQYFGPGTRLTVL.

CDR3 sequence: CASSAWTGTDTQYF. Here the CDR3 DNA reads TGTGCCAGCAGCGCATGGACTGGCACAGATACGCAGTATTTT. The genes are TRBV7-9 and TRBJ2-3, with D perhaps TRBD2 (5 bases). V lost 5 bases and J 1 base, leaving 10 bases between the germline ends. Germline CDR1 and CDR2: SEHNR and FQNEAQ (reference sequence). The CDR3 runs 14 residues.

This rearrangement joins TRBV6-6 to TRBJ1-1; D might be TRBD1 (5 bases). Trimming removed 0 bases from V and 3 bases from J, with 14 bases in between. In germline, CDR1 is MNHNY, CDR2 SVGAGI (reference sequence). This CDR3 region has 16 residues. CDR3 in DNA: TGTGCCAGCAGTTACTCGATGTCCGGGGGACACACTGAAGCTTTCTTT. Amino acids: CASSYSMSGGHTEAFF.

The V gene is TRBV27, the J gene TRBJ2-3; 7 nucleotides align to TRBD1. CDR1 is MNHEY, CDR2 SMNVEV, per germline (reference sequence). Unmatched junction bases numbered 8, after V lost 5 bases and J lost 6 bases. CDR3 length: 14 amino acids. Here the CDR3 reads CASSPRQGTDTQYF. The CDR3 bases are TGTGCCAGCAGTCCCCGACAGGGAACGGATACGCAGTATTTT.

This clone was counted only a few times. The chain carries TRBV5-1 and TRBJ1-2, with a possible D match to TRBD1 (6 bases). The germline V gene encodes CDR1 SGHRS and CDR2 YFSETQ. The V end lost 4 bases, the J end lost 3 bases, and 22 bases lay between the germline ends. CDR3 length: 17 residues. The CDR3 region is CASSLQGPPTFDYGYTF. CDR3 nucleotide sequence: TGCGCCAGCAGCCTCCAGGGGCCTCCAACTTTTGACTATGGCTACACCTTC.

The V gene is TRBV7-9, the J gene TRBJ2-3; D might be TRBD1 (5 bases). The CDR3 totals 14 residues. Germline values: CDR1 SEHNR, CDR2 FQNEAQ (reference sequence). V lost 2 bases to trimming and J lost 6 bases, with 12 bases between them. CDR3 amino acids: CASSLSLGADTQYF. The CDR3 DNA sequence: TGTGCCAGCAGCTTATCTCTAGGGGCCGATACGCAGTATTTT.

This sequence joins TRBV11-2 and TRBJ1-1; D gene ambiguous. V dropped 1 base and J dropped 5 bases, with 11 bases sitting between them. The CDR3 loop spans 14 amino acids. Germline V lookup: CDR1 SGHAT, CDR2 FQNNGV. In nucleotides, the CDR3 is TGTGCCAGCAGCTTAGCTCGGGGTTGGACTGAAGCTTTCTTT. Encoded protein: CASSLARGWTEAFF. The whole variable domain, remainder taken from reference TRBV11-2 and TRBJ1-1, is EAGVAQSPRYKIIEKRQSVAFWCNPISGHATLYWYQQILGQGPKLLIQFQNNGVVDDSQLPKDRFSAERLKGVDSTLKIQPAKLEDSAVYLCASSLARGWTEAFFGQGTRLTVV.

The rearrangement links TRBV5-1 to TRBJ2-3; D call uncertain. Trimming left V 4 bases short and J 2 bases short, with 8 bases between. Germline loops: CDR1 SGHRS, CDR2 YFSETQ. The CDR3 runs 13 residues. CDR3 DNA sequence: TGCGCCAGCAGCCTCTTTTCCACAGATACGCAGTATTTT. This gives the protein CASSLFSTDTQYF.

The CDR3 DNA sequence: TGCGCCAGCAGCGCTACAGGGGGCTCCTACGAGCAGTACTTC. Residues: CASSATGGSYEQYF. This chain uses TRBV5-1 with TRBJ2-7, with 8 nucleotides matching TRBD1. The CDR3 sequence is 14 residues long. From germline, CDR1 is SGHRS and CDR2 YFSETQ. The ends lost 4 bases at V and 0 bases at J; junction bases unmatched: 3. The whole variable domain, filled in from reference TRBV5-1 and TRBJ2-7, reads KAGVTQTPRYLIKTRGQQVTLSCSPISGHRSVSWYQQTPGQGLQFLFEYFSETQRNKGNFPGRFSGRQFSNSRSEMNVSTLELGDSALYLCASSATGGSYEQYFGPGTRLTVT.

V is TRBV5-4 and J is TRBJ2-2; D is unclear. Trimming pared 1 base from V and 4 bases from J, leaving 8 bases between. The CDR3 contains 14 residues. Germline CDR1 is SGHNT and CDR2 is YYREEE (reference sequence). CDR3 DNA sequence: TGTGCCAGCAGCTTGTCGGCAGGCACCGGGGAGCTGTTTTTT. It specifies CASSLSAGTGELFF.

The count of this clone is one. This chain uses TRBV10-3 with TRBJ2-1, with 8 bases lining up with TRBD2. CDR1 is ENHRY and CDR2 is SYGVKD in the germline V gene. The CDR3 loop spans 13 amino acids. V trimming: 10 bases; J trimming: 7 bases; junction bases outside the gene matches: 9. CDR3 sequence reads: CATTRTSPNEQFF. CDR3 in DNA: TGTGCCACTACGAGGACTAGCCCTAATGAGCAGTTCTTC.

The sample holds one count of this clone. The chain combines TRBV11-2 with TRBJ1-6; D perhaps matches TRBD1 (5 bases). Germline V lookup: CDR1 SGHAT, CDR2 FQNNGV. CDR3 length: 13 amino acids. V gave up 2 bases and J gave up 10 bases, with 9 bases separating them. The CDR3, as DNA: TGTGCCAGCAGCTTATCGACAGTGTCACCCCTCCACTTT. It codes for CASSLSTVSPLHF.

V gene TRBV27 combines with J gene TRBJ1-4; no reliable D call. Germline values: CDR1 MNHEY, CDR2 SMNVEV (reference sequence). V lost 5 bases and J lost 1, with 11 bases in between. This CDR3 is built from 15 residues. The chain's CDR3 is CASSGYGETNEKLFF. The CDR3 DNA follows: TGTGCCAGCAGTGGGTACGGGGAAACTAATGAAAAACTGTTTTTT. The complete variable domain, with remaining parts taken from reference TRBV27 and TRBJ1-4, reads EAQVTQNPRYLITVTGKKLTVTCSQNMNHEYMSWYRQDPGLGLRQIYYSMNVEVTDKGDVPEGYKVSRKEKRNFPLILESPSPNQTSLYFCASSGYGETNEKLFFGSGTQLSVL.

This chain connects TRBV25-1 to TRBJ2-7; tentative D call: TRBD2 (5 bases). V lost 5 bases and J lost 7, with 12 bases in between. Germline values: CDR1 MGHDK, CDR2 SYGVNS. The CDR3 runs 12 residues. The DNA of the CDR3 is TGTGCCAGCAGTCCCGGGGTCTGGGAGCAGTACTTC. It yields the protein CASSPGVWEQYF.

The genes are TRBV7-9 and TRBJ1-2, with a weak D call TRBD1 (6 bases). Germline V gene data show CDR1 as SEHNR and CDR2 as FQNEAQ (reference sequence). The CDR3 loop spans 15 amino acids. V lost 5 bases and J 0 bases, leaving 13 bases between the germline ends. Written as DNA, the CDR3 is TGTGCCAGCAGCCATTCGGACAGCCCTAACTATGGCTACACCTTC. Translating it yields CASSHSDSPNYGYTF.